Given below is one TCR beta chain in context. Its antigen is unknown. No quality values exist for individual bases; no much larger clone is one base distant. This sample is part of a study of healthy donors' naive CD4 and CD8 T cells (dated by TCRdb to the mid-2010s). With regard to the full study: Donor selection covered three age groups (20-25, 40-50 and 60-70 years) with roughly 6 people in each, and the resulting cohort had a mean age of approximately 45 and was half female. For TCR alpha, a new primer set was designed to cover all functional IMGT alpha gene variants, and the remainder of the protocol was kept the same as the beta-chain workflow. Rearranged TCR alpha and beta chains from naive CD4+ and CD8+ T cells were sequenced in the study to test how TCR variation relates to lineage commitment. Peripheral blood mononuclear cells were obtained from 18 unrelated, healthy individuals. Donors were HLA-typed by sequencing at HLA-A, -B, -C, -DRB1, -DQB1 and -DPB1 using the SBTexcellerator protocol, an ABI3130xl analyzer and SBTengine software.

Sequences GTSNPN (CDR1) and SVGIG (CDR2) are obtained from the germline V gene (reference sequence). From the cysteine up to the phenylalanine, the CDR3 has a length of 12 residues. The retained sequence is limited to the CDR3, 36 bases, with the frame set at the first base. V is clipped by 2 bases and J by 4 bases, and the sequence between their germline boundaries is 9 bases long. What the research found in general, with its limitations: Roughly an eighth of the variance in CD4/CD8 propensity appeared to be explained jointly by V genes, J genes and CDR3 charge, in a largely additive manner. Possible repertoire bias arising from homeostatic proliferation of naive T cells was not directly addressed. In both chains, CD4+ lineage was associated with a positively charged CDR3, and CD8+ lineage was associated with a negatively charged CDR3. Bias between naive CD4+ and CD8+ cells was reportedly observed for most V and J gene segments, consistently across donors and independently of HLA genotype. Alpha and beta chains were sequenced in bulk and could not be paired, so combined chain effects were not evaluated.

Sequencing relied on a 454 GS FLX Titanium. A previously published linear amplification protocol was used to build the TCR libraries, starting from approximately 530 ng of total RNA. Sequencing was carried out on the Roche/454 Genome Sequencer using Titanium chemistry. The authors' pipeline ran thus. From 5 of the healthy donors, a total of 75,000 to 90,000 rearranged TCR alpha transcripts were sequenced. Duplicate transcripts were removed, and each unique TCR clonotype was defined by its CDR3 junction following IMGT nomenclature. In R 2.13.0, logistic regression modeled CD4 versus CD8 status on V and J genes, adjusting for donor effects, with Bonferroni correction for multiple testing. The public reads were reprocessed in TCRdb via fastp at Q25 and MiXCR, keeping in-frame beta chains. Under each unique CDR3 protein, matching rows form one entry showing the most common genes and DNA. Clone size and V and J calls follow TCRdb, not the original study. In this sample the table shows about 180,000 distinct CDR3 sequences, over 60% of which occur a single time. The ten largest clonotypes hold more than 2% of the sample.

Cells with a CD4+CD8-CD45RO-CD45RA+ profile were isolated by FACS and defined as naive CD4+ T cells, and those with a CD8+CD4-CD45RA+CD27bright profile were defined as naive CD8+ T cells. The antibodies used for sorting targeted CD4 (RPA-T4), CD8 (SK1), CD27 (O323), CD45RA (HI100) and CD45RO (UCHL1). The receptor was derived from a pool of human donors in good health; the sample pools cells from several healthy donors. The sample was naive CD4+ and CD8+ T cells sorted from blood, pooled from several donors. This specimen's cell subset or site label, per the study, means: FACS-sorted naive CD4+ (CD45RO-CD45RA+) and naive CD8+ (CD45RA+CD27bright) T cells. The rearranged chain carries TRBV30 and TRBJ2-7, with the D gene call left open. The CDR3 corresponds to CAWSTTPYEQYF. The sequenced DNA: TGTGCCTGGAGTACCACCCCGTACGAGCAGTACTTC.